This T cell receptor beta chain was captured by sequencing in a study of monozygotic twins with cystic fibrosis (dated by TCRdb to 2020 to 2022). For the wider study: Barcoded libraries were prepared with roughly 14 PCR cycles from roughly 3 micrograms of fragmented DNA. The study compared TCR beta repertoires within and between 16 monozygotic twin pairs with cystic fibrosis to assess genetic influence on V and J gene usage. Ten female and six male twin pairs, aged about 2.0 to 40 years (median around 10 years) and mostly children and adolescents, were included in the cohort. On the day blood was drawn, the twins' weight-for-height and FEVPerc (FEV1 disease centile) were ranked against those of the approximately 990 cohort participants. Data for three of the twin pairs had previously been reported in another context. The full study reports these points: Simpson clonality tended to be low (median roughly 0.009), which suggests a naive-dominated repertoire, although clonality was higher in the most severely affected patients. Sharing of nucleotide-identical clonotypes was significantly greater within monozygotic CF twin pairs than between unrelated CF individuals (P = 0.000026, Mann-Whitney). V gene usage was most similar to the co-twin in 13 of 16 pairs, and J usage was most similar to the co-twin in 8 of 16 pairs, which suggests genetic constraints. Only a small cohort was studied, and no association of shared CDR3 numbers with age, concordance or disease severity was found.

Via the germline V gene, CDR1 is SGHRS and CDR2 YFSETQ. From V the trimming removes 3 bases and from J it removes 5 bases, while the gene matches leave 10 bases of the junction unaccounted for. Counted from cysteine to phenylalanine, this CDR3 has 15 amino acids. Of all the DNA, just the CDR3 is kept, 45 bases in frame from base 1. In regard to this clone: Its antigen has not been determined. One base away there is no much larger clone; base qualities are not given.

Following the manufacturer's instructions, the researchers used the immunoSEQ immune profiling system to amplify TCR beta CDR3 regions via multiplex PCR. An Illumina NextSeq system was used to carry out the sequencing. As for the original processing: Sequence data were processed on the immunoSEQ Analyzer platform, and clonality was computed as the square root of Simpson's index of productive rearrangements. Jensen-Shannon distance served as the measure of similarity in V and J usage, while OLGA was used to compute CDR3 generation probabilities. Shared CDR3 sequences were searched in the immuneACCESS database (August 2020) and in VDJdb (December 2020). Sourced from immuneACCESS, this table was stored by TCRdb with only in-frame sequences that have V and J called. A share of the clones is absent; for the studies checked, an unresolved V gene accounts for under half, and the remainder has no known explanation. The DNA gave D and trimming, while V, J and clone size come from that table. The sample table shows more than 30,000 clones, and nearly 98% are seen once. The ten largest clones take up roughly 0.15% of the sample.

The twin pairs came from the European Cystic Fibrosis Twin and Sibling Study Cohort, a cohort that recruited patients from some 150 CF clinics across 14 European countries. Zygosity and CFTR genotype were verified in-house, and zygosity was tested by multiplex PCR of nine short tandem repeat loci. Peripheral blood was sampled from each twin, with clinical parameters recorded on the day of blood sampling. Phenol/chloroform extraction was used to isolate genomic DNA from peripheral blood cells, and the DNA was then kept in TE buffer at 4 degrees C. This sequence was found in a girl aged 2 to 10 with cystic fibrosis. The sequence links TRBV5-1 to TRBJ2-7; TRBD2 matches 8 bases in the middle. Sequencing input: blood. The bases are TGCGCCAGCAGCTCCCTGGGGCGGGAGGTCGACGAGCAGTACTTC. Its protein product is CASSSLGREVDEQYF. The full variable domain, completed from the reference TRBV5-1 and TRBJ2-7 proteins outside the CDR3, reads KAGVTQTPRYLIKTRGQQVTLSCSPISGHRSVSWYQQTPGQGLQFLFEYFSETQRNKGNFPGRFSGRQFSNSRSEMNVSTLELGDSALYLCASSSLGREVDEQYFGPGTRLTVT.